This T cell receptor (beta chain) was found in a study of T-cell memory formation after mild COVID-19. CDR3 size: 18 residues. Trimming took 0 bases from V and 2 from J; bases not matched to a gene: 15. Per the germline V gene, CDR1 is GTSNPN and CDR2 is SVGIG (reference sequence). Each CDR3 protein is one row after TCRdb ran MiXCR on the 5' RACE reads. The data contain about 560,000 distinct CDR3 sequences, 17% of them singletons. This clonotype has more than one count but fewer than ten. The chain couples TRBV30 to TRBJ1-1, with 7 bases identical to TRBD1. The clonotype was recovered from an adult woman who had mild COVID-19 (a few samples of this study predate the infection). Cell type and time point are not known. The specimen was PBMCs or a T cell subset sorted from them (not recorded which). The CDR3 DNA reads as TGTGCCTGGAGTGTACGATTTAGGGGGCTCCTAGGTAACACTGAAGCTTTCTTT. Its protein is CAWSVRFRGLLGNTEAFF.